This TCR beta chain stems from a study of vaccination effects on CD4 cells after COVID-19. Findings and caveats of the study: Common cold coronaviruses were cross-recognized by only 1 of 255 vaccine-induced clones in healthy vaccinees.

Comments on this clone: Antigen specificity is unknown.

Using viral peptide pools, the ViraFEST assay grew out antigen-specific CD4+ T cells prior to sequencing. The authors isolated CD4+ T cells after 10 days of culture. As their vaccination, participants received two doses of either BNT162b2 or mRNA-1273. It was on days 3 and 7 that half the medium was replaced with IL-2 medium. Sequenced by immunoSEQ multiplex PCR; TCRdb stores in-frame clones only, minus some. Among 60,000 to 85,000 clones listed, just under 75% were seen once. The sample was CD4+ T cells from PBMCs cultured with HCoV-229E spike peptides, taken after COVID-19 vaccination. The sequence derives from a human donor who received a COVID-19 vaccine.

This CDR3 is CASSLFSLYNEQFF. The CDR3 coding sequence is TGTGCCAGCAGCTTGTTCAGCCTTTACAATGAGCAGTTCTTC. This sequence joins TRBV5-5 and TRBJ2-1; D call uncertain. V was clipped by 1 base and J by 4 bases, with 9 bases between them. This CDR3 is 14 amino acids long. The germline CDR1 and CDR2 sequences are SGHKS and YYEKEE (reference sequence).